In its sample, the clone carrying this TCR beta chain is medium-sized (0.01 to 0.1%). The record originates from a study of metastatic and nonmetastatic thyroid tumors. In the original processing: A distant-metastasis classifier for papillary thyroid cancer was built using CDR3 differences across clinicopathological groups. TCRdb re-analyzed the PCR reads through MiXCR. The V and J calls shown here were made by TCRdb, not taken from the authors' results. Here the sample spans approximately 9,500 clones, approximately 33% being singletons. Nobody among the patients had been given any treatment before thyroid surgery. This CDR3 comprises 14 residues. Trimming stripped 9 bases from V and 3 bases from J, with 17 bases between.

The sequence derives from a female donor with papillary thyroid cancer or a benign thyroid nodule (not recorded which). Some clones in this sample may be carry-over from other donors' samples. The sample taken for sequencing was tumor tissue. The J gene is TRBJ1-1, the V gene TRBV12-3 or TRBV12-4; unclear D gene. The CDR3 spells CASQKNRADTEAFF. CDR3 in DNA: TGTGCCAGTCAAAAGAACCGAGCGGACACTGAAGCTTTCTTT.